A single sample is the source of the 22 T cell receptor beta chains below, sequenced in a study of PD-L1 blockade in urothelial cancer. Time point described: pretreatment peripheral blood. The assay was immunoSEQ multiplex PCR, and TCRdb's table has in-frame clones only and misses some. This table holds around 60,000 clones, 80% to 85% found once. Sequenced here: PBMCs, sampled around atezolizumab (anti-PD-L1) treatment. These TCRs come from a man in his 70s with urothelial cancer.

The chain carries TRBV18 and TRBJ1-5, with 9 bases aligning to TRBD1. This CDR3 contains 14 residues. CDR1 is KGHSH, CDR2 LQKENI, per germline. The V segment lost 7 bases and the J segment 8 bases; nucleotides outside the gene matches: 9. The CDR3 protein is CASCSGTGWEPQHF. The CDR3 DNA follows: TGTGCCAGCTGTTCCGGGACAGGGTGGGAGCCCCAGCATTTT.

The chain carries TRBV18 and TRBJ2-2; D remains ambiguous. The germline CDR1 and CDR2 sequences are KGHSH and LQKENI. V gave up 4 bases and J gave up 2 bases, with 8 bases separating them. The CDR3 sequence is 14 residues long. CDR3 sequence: CASSLDINTGELFF. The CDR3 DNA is TGTGCCAGCTCACTCGACATTAACACCGGGGAGCTGTTTTTT. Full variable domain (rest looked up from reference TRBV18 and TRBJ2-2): NAGVMQNPRHLVRRRGQEARLRCSPMKGHSHVYWYRQLPEEGLKFMVYLQKENIIDESGMPKERFSAEFPKEGPSILRIQQVVRGDSAAYFCASSLDINTGELFFGEGSRLTVL.

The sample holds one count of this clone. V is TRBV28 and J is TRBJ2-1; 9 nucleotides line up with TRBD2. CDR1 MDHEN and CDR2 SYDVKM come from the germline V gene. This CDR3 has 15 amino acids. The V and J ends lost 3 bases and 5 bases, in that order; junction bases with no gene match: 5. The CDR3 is CASSLASGGNNEQFF. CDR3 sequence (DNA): TGTGCCAGCAGTTTGGCAAGCGGGGGGAACAATGAGCAGTTCTTC.

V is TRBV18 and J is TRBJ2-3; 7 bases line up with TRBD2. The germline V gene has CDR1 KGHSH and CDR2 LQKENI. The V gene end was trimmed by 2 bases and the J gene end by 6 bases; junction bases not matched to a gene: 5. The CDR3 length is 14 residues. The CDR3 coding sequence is TGTGCCAGCTCACCAGTTTGGGAGGGGGATACGCAGTATTTT. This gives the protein CASSPVWEGDTQYF.

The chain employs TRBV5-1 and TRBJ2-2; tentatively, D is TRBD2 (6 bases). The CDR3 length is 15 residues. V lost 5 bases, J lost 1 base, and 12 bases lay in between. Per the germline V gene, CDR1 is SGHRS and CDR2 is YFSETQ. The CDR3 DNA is TGCGCCAGCAGACCTCCGGGACTGAACACCGGGGAGCTGTTTTTT. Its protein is CASRPPGLNTGELFF.

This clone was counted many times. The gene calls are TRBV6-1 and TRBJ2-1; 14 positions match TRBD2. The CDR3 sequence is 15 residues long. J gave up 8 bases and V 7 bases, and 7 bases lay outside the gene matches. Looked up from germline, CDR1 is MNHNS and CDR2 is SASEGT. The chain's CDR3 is CASTKGTSGSYEQFF. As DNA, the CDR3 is TGTGCCAGCACTAAAGGGACTAGCGGGAGCTATGAGCAGTTCTTC.

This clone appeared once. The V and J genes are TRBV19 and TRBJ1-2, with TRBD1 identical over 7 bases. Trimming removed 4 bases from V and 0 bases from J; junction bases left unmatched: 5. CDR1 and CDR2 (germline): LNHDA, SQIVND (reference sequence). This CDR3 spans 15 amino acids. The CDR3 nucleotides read TGTGCCAGTAGTAGCCCGACAGGGTCTAACTATGGCTACACCTTC. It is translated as CASSSPTGSNYGYTF.

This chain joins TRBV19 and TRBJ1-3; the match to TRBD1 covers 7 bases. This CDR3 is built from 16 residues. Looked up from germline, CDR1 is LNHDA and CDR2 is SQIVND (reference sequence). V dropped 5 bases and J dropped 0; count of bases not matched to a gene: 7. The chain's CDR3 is CASSLEDRLSGNTIYF. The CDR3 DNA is TGTGCCAGTAGTCTCGAGGACAGGCTCTCTGGAAACACCATATATTTT.

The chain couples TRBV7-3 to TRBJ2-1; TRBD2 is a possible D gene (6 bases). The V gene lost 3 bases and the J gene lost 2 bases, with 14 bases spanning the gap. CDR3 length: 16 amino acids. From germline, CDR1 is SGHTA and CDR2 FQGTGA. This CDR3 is CASSFVGGSTYNEQFF. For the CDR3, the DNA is TGTGCCAGCAGCTTTGTCGGGGGAAGCACCTACAATGAGCAGTTCTTC.

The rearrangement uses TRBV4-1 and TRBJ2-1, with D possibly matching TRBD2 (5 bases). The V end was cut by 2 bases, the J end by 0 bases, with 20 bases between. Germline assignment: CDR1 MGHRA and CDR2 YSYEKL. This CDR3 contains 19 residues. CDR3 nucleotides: TGCGCCAGCAGCCAATTTACTATGGGAGCGGAGAGCTCCTACAATGAGCAGTTCTTC. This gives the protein CASSQFTMGAESSYNEQFF.

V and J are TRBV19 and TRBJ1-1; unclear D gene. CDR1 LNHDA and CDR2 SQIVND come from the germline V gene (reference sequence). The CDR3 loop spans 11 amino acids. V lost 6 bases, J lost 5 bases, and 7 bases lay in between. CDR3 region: CASRRETEAFF. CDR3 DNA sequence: TGTGCCAGTAGGAGGGAAACTGAAGCTTTCTTT.

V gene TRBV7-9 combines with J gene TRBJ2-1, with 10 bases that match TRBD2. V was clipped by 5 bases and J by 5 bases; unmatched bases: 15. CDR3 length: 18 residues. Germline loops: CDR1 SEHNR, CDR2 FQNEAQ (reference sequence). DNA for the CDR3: TGTGCCAGCAGCCCCCCCTTCCGCCTAGCGGGGGTGAACAATGAGCAGTTCTTC. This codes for CASSPPFRLAGVNNEQFF.

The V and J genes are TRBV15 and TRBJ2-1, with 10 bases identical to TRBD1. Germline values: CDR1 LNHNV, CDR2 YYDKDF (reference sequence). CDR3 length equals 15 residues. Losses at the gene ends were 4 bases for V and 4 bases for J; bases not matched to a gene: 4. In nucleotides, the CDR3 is TGTGCCACCAGCACAGACAGGGGGCTGTACAATGAGCAGTTCTTC. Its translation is CATSTDRGLYNEQFF.

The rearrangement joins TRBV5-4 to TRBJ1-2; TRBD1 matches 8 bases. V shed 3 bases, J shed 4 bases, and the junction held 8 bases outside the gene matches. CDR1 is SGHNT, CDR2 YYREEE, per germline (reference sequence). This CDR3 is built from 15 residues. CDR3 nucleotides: TGTGCCAGCAGCTCGTGGGACAGGACAACCTATGGCTACACCTTC. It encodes CASSSWDRTTYGYTF.

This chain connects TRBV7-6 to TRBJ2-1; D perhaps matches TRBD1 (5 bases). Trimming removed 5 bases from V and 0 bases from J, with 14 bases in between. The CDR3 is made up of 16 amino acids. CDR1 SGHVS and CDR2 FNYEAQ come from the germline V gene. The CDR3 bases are TGTGCCAGCAGCCCCAGGGCCAGGAGCTCCTACAATGAGCAGTTCTTC. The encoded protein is CASSPRARSSYNEQFF.

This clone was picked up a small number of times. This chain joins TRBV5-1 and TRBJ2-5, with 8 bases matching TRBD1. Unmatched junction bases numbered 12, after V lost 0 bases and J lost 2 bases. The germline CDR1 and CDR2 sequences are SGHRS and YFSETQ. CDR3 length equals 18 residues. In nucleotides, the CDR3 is TGCGCCAGCAGCTTGGCTCCCCTCGGACAGGGCGCACAAGAGACCCAGTACTTC. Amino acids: CASSLAPLGQGAQETQYF. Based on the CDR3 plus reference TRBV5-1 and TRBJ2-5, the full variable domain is KAGVTQTPRYLIKTRGQQVTLSCSPISGHRSVSWYQQTPGQGLQFLFEYFSETQRNKGNFPGRFSGRQFSNSRSEMNVSTLELGDSALYLCASSLAPLGQGAQETQYFGPGTRLLVL.

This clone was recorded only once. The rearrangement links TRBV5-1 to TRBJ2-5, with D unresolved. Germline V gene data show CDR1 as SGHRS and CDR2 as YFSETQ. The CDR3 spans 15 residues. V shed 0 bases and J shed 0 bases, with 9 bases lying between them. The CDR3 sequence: CASSLGAANQETQYF. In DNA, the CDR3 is TGCGCCAGCAGCTTGGGAGCCGCAAACCAAGAGACCCAGTACTTC.

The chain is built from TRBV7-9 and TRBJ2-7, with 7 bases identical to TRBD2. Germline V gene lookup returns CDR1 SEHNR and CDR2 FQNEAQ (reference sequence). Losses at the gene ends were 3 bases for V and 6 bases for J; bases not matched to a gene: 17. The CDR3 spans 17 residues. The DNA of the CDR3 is TGTGCCAGCAGCTTGTCCCTTAGCGGGTGGGGTTCGGGCGAGCAGTACTTC. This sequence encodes CASSLSLSGWGSGEQYF.

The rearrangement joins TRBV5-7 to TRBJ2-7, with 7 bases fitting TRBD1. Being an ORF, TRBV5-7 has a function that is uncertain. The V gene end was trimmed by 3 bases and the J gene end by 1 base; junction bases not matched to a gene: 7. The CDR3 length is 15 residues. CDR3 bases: TGTGCCAGCAGCTCCCCCCGGGACAGTTCCTACGAGCAGTACTTC. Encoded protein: CASSSPRDSSYEQYF.

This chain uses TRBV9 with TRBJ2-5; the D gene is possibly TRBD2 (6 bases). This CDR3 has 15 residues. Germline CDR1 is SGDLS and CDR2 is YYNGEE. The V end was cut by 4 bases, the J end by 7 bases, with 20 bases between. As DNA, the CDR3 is TGTGCCAGCAGCCCGGTCCAGGGAGGAGACGTGACCCAGTACTTC. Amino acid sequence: CASSPVQGGDVTQYF.

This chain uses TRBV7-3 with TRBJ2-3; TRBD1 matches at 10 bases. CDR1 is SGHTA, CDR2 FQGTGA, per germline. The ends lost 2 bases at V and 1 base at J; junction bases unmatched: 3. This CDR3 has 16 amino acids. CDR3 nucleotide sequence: TGTGCCAGCAGCTTATTTGGGACAGGGGGCACAGATACGCAGTATTTT. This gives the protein CASSLFGTGGTDTQYF.

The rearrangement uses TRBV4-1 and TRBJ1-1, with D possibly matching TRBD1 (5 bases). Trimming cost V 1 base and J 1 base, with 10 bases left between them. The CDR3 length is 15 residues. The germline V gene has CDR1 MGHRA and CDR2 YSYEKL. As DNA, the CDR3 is TGCGCCAGCAGCCAAGCCTTTAGGGGGAACACTGAAGCTTTCTTT. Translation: CASSQAFRGNTEAFF.